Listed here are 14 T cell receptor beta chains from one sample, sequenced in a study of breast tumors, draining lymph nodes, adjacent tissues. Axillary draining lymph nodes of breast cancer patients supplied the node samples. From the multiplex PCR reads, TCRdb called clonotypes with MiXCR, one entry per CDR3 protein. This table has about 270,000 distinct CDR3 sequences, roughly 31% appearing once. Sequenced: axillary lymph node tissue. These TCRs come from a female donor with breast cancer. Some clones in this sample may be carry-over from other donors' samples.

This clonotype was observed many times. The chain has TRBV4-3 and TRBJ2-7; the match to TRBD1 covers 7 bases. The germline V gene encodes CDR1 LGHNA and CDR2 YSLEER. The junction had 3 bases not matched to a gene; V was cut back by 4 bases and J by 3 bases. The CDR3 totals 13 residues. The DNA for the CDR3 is TGCGCCAGCAGCCCGAGACAGGGCTACGAGCAGTACTTC. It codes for CASSPRQGYEQYF.

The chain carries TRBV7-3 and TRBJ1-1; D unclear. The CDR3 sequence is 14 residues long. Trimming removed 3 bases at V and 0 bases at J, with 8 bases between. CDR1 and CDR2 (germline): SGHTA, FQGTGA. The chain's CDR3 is CASSFRTMNTEAFF. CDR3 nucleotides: TGTGCCAGCAGCTTCCGAACCATGAACACTGAAGCTTTCTTT.

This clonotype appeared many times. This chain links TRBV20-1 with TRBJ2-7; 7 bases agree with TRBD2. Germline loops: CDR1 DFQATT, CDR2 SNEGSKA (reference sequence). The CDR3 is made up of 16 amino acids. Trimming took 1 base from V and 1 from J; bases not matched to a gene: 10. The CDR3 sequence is CSARGSNPGGSYEQYF. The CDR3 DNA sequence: TGCAGTGCTAGAGGCTCAAACCCCGGGGGGTCCTACGAGCAGTACTTC.

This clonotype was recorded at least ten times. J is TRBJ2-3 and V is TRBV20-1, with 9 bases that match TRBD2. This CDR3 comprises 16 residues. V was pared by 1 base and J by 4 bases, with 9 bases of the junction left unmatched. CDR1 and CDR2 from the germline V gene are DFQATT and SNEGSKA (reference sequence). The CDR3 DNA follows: TGCAGTGCTAGAGGGGCGGGAGGGCCTGTGGCAGATACGCAGTATTTT. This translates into CSARGAGGPVADTQYF.

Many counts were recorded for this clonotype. CDR3: CASGQGAGGYTF. CDR3 bases: TGTGCCAGTGGGCAGGGCGCAGGTGGCTACACCTTC. The V and J genes are TRBV19 and TRBJ1-2; possibly TRBD1 for D (5 bases). The CDR3 contains 12 residues. V lost 8 bases and J lost 7, with 14 bases in between. Germline CDR1 and CDR2: LNHDA and SQIVND (reference sequence).

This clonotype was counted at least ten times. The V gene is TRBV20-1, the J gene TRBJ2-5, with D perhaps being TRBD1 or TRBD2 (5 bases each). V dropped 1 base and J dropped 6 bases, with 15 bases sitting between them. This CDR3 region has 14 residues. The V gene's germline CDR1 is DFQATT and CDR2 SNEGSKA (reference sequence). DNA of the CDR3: TGCAGTGCTAGAGTCCGGGGTGGGGGTAAGACCCAGTACTTC. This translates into CSARVRGGGKTQYF.

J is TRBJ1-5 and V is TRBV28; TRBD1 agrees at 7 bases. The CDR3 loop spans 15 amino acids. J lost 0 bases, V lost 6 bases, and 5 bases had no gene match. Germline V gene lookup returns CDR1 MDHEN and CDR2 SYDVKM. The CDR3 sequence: CASSQTGDSNQPQHF. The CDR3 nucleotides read TGTGCCAGCAGCCAAACAGGGGATAGCAATCAGCCCCAGCATTTT.

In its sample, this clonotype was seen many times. CDR3 loop: CATSVSNFRDRGSTDTQYF. The CDR3 coding sequence is TGTGCCACCAGTGTTTCTAATTTCCGGGACAGGGGAAGCACAGATACGCAGTATTTT. The rearrangement uses TRBV24-1 and TRBJ2-3; 10 bases agree with TRBD1. The ends lost 5 bases at V and 0 bases at J; junction bases unmatched: 13. Germline V lookup: CDR1 KGHDR, CDR2 SFDVKD. The CDR3 extends over 19 amino acids.

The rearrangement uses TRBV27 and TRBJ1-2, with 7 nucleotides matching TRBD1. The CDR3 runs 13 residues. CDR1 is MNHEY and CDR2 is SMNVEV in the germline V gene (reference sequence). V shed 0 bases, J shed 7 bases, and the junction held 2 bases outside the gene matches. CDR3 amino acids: CASSLSGGGGYTF. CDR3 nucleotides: TGTGCCAGCAGTTTATCAGGGGGCGGTGGCTACACCTTC.

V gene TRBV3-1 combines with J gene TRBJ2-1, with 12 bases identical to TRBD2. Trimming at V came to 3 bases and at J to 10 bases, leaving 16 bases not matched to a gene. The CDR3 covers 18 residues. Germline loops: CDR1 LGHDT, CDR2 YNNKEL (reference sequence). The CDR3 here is CASSHPSRTSGMWREQFF. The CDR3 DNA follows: TGTGCCAGCAGCCACCCCTCCCGGACTAGCGGGATGTGGAGGGAGCAGTTCTTC.

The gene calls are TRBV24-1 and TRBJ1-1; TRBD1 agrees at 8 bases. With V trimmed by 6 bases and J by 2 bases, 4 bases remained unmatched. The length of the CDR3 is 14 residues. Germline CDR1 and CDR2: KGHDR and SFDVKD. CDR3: CATSPTGGNTEAFF. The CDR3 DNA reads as TGTGCCACCAGTCCAACAGGGGGTAACACTGAAGCTTTCTTT.

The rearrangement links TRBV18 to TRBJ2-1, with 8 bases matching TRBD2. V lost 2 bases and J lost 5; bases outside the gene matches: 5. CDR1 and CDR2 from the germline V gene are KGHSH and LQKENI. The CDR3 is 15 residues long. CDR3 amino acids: CASSPRGLGDNEQFF. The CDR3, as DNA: TGTGCCAGCTCACCAAGGGGACTAGGGGACAATGAGCAGTTCTTC.

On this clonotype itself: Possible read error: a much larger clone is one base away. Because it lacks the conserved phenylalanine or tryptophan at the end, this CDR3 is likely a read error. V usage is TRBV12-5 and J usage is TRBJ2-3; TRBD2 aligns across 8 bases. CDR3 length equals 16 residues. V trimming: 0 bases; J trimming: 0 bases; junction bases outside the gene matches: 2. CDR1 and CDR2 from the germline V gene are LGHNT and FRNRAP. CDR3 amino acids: CASGLVLAGSTDTQYL. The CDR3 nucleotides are TGTGCTAGTGGTTTGGTATTAGCGGGAAGCACAGATACGCAGTATCTT.

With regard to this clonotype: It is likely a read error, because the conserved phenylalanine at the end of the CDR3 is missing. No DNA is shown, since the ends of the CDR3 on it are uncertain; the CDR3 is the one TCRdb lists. This CDR3 reads CASSEMMQGAAL. The chain is built from TRBV25-1 and TRBJ2-2; the table names TRBD1, a call not compared with the DNA. Germline V CDR1 and CDR2: MGHDK, SYGVNS. The CDR3 is 12 amino acids in total, end residues counted.